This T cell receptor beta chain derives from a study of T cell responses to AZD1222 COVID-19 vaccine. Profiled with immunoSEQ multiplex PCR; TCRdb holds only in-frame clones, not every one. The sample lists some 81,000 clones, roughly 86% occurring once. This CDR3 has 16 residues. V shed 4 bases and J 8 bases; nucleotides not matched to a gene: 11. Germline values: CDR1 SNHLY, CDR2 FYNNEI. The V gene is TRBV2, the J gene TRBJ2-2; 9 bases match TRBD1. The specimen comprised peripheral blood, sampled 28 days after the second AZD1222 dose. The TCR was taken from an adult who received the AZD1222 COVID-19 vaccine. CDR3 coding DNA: TGTGCCAGCAGTGGGGAGTACAGGGGGCGCGGTGGGGAGCTGTTTTTT. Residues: CASSGEYRGRGGELFF.